The 20 T cell receptor beta chains below come from one sample, sequenced in a study of molecular identifiers for immune sequencing clone quantification. TCRdb ran MiXCR on the PCR reads and lists one entry per CDR3 protein. The table has about 500,000 distinct CDR3 sequences, roughly 24% seen once. The sequenced material came from naive CD8+ T cells from blood, with Jurkat cell RNA spiked in. This sample's subset: FACS-sorted CD8+CD4-CCR7+CD45RA+ naive T cells. The receptors shown here come from a human donor in good health. Some libraries in this study had Jurkat cell RNA spiked in.

Note on this clonotype: Possible read error: a much larger clone is one base away. The rearrangement links TRBV7-9 to TRBJ2-5; 8 positions agree with TRBD1. The CDR3 spans 13 residues. The trim removed 5 bases at V and 7 bases at J, leaving 6 bases unmatched. The germline CDR1 and CDR2 sequences are SEHNR and FQNEAQ (reference sequence). CDR3 bases: TGTGCCAGCAGCCACGACAGGGGACGGACCCAGTACTTC. Its protein product is CASSHDRGRTQYF.

This clonotype was recorded a few times. J is TRBJ2-7 and V is TRBV7-9; either TRBD1 or TRBD2 may fit D (5 bases each). V was shortened by 7 bases and J by 6 bases, with 10 bases between the two germline ends. Germline lookup yields CDR1 SEHNR and CDR2 FQNEAQ (reference sequence). The CDR3 runs to 11 residues. The CDR3 bases are TGTGCCAGCACCTCTGGGGGCGAGCAGTACTTC. This encodes CASTSGGEQYF.

This clonotype has only a few counts. This chain uses TRBV19 with TRBJ2-7, with 12 bases that match TRBD1. CDR3 length equals 15 residues. Trimming removed 5 bases from V and 7 bases from J; junction bases left unmatched: 9. CDR1 and CDR2 (germline): LNHDA, SQIVND (reference sequence). CDR3 sequence (DNA): TGTGCCAGTAGTGCCGGGACAGGGGGCGCGTGGGAGCAGTACTTC. It codes for CASSAGTGGAWEQYF. Complete variable domain (other parts from reference TRBV19 and TRBJ2-7): DGGITQSPKYLFRKEGQNVTLSCEQNLNHDAMYWYRQDPGQGLRLIYYSQIVNDFQKGDIAEGYSVSREKKESFPLTVTSAQKNPTAFYLCASSAGTGGAWEQYFGPGTRLTVT.

The chain employs TRBV6-1 and TRBJ2-5; weak D call: TRBD2 (5 bases). CDR3 length: 13 residues. The germline V gene encodes CDR1 MNHNS and CDR2 SASEGT. V lost 5 bases and J lost 7, with 14 bases in between. DNA for the CDR3: TGTGCCAGCAGTCCCGGGAAGCACGGGACCCAGTACTTC. This encodes CASSPGKHGTQYF.

This CDR3 reads CSATGGVRVSTDTQYF. CDR3 nucleotides: TGCAGTGCTACAGGGGGAGTGCGGGTTAGCACAGATACGCAGTATTTT. The genes are TRBV20-1 and TRBJ2-3; 7 bases line up with TRBD1. The germline CDR1 and CDR2 sequences are DFQATT and SNEGSKA (reference sequence). The CDR3 length is 16 residues. Losses at the gene ends were 4 bases for V and 0 bases for J; bases not matched to a gene: 10.

Worth noting for this clonotype: At one of its ends the junction is not consistent with the germline gene, which may arise from a read error. The chain recombines TRBV6-2 or TRBV6-3 with TRBJ2-3, with TRBD1 matching over 9 bases. This CDR3 spans 15 amino acids. Germline V lookup: CDR1 MNHEY, CDR2 SVGEGT. Written as DNA, the CDR3 is TGTGCCAGCAGTTACGGGACAGGGCGCACAAATACGCAGTATTTT. Protein: CASSYGTGRTNTQYF.

This clonotype was detected only a few times. The chain carries TRBV11-2 and TRBJ2-1, with 7 bases aligning to TRBD1. Germline loops: CDR1 SGHAT, CDR2 FQNNGV. V was pared by 3 bases and J by 0 bases, with 5 bases of the junction left unmatched. This CDR3 is 16 amino acids long. CDR3 amino acids: CASSFLTGSSYNEQFF. The CDR3 DNA reads as TGTGCCAGCAGCTTCTTGACAGGGTCCTCCTACAATGAGCAGTTCTTC.

This clonotype was observed a handful of times. This chain connects TRBV7-3 to TRBJ2-1, with TRBD2 identical over 9 bases. The CDR3 sequence is 15 residues long. Germline V gene sequence: CDR1 SGHTA, CDR2 FQGTGA. The ends lost 4 bases at V and 6 bases at J; junction bases unmatched: 7. CDR3 residues: CASSWIAGEGNEQFF. The CDR3 nucleotides are TGTGCCAGCAGCTGGATAGCGGGAGAAGGCAATGAGCAGTTCTTC.

This clonotype was picked up a small number of times. Being one base from a much bigger clone, this may be a read error. The gene calls are TRBV29-1 and TRBJ1-5; D is uncertain. Germline V gene data show CDR1 as SQVTM and CDR2 as ANQGSEA. V was cut by 5 bases and J by 0 bases, with 11 bases left in between. The CDR3 has 14 residues. Written as DNA, the CDR3 is TGCAGCGTTAAATATGGGGATAGCAATCAGCCCCAGCATTTT. Its translation: CSVKYGDSNQPQHF. Looking up the rest from reference TRBV29-1 and TRBJ1-5 gives the full variable domain: SAVISQKPSRDICQRGTSLTIQCQVDSQVTMMFWYRQQPGQSLTLIATANQGSEATYESGFVIDKFPISRPNLTFSTLTVSNMSPEDSSIYLCSVKYGDSNQPQHFGDGTRLSIL.

Ten or more counts support this clonotype. This chain uses TRBV7-9 with TRBJ2-3, with 7 bases aligning to TRBD2. The CDR3 loop spans 17 amino acids. Germline loops: CDR1 SEHNR, CDR2 FQNEAQ (reference sequence). V gave up 4 bases and J gave up 4 bases; unmatched junction bases: 14. The CDR3: CASSYPRGVGESDTQYF. As DNA, the CDR3 is TGTGCCAGCAGCTACCCCCGGGGGGTCGGAGAATCAGATACGCAGTATTTT.

This clonotype was counted only a few times. J is TRBJ1-5 and V is TRBV28; a weak D match, TRBD1 (5 bases). In germline, CDR1 is MDHEN, CDR2 SYDVKM. The V end lost 4 bases, the J end lost 2 bases, and 12 bases lay between the germline ends. CDR3 length equals 15 residues. The DNA of the CDR3 is TGTGCCAGCAGTTCTGATGGCAGGGGCAATCAGCCCCAGCATTTT. As protein: CASSSDGRGNQPQHF.

This clonotype was counted only a few times. The chain recombines TRBV28 with TRBJ2-7; D not resolved. Germline V gene lookup returns CDR1 MDHEN and CDR2 SYDVKM. The ends were cut back, 6 bases at V and 3 bases at J, with 9 bases in the middle. This CDR3 is 12 amino acids long. The CDR3 sequence: CASRHDNYEQYF. As DNA, the CDR3 is TGTGCCAGCAGACATGACAACTACGAGCAGTACTTC.

The chain recombines TRBV4-3 with TRBJ2-5; 9 nucleotides line up with TRBD2. The germline V gene encodes CDR1 LGHNA and CDR2 YSLEER. The CDR3 is 15 residues long. After removal of 0 bases from V and 4 bases from J, the junction contained 3 bases not matched to a gene. DNA of the CDR3: TGCGCCAGCAGCCAAGATCGAGCGGGGGGAGAGACCCAGTACTTC. The encoded protein is CASSQDRAGGETQYF.

This chain connects TRBV6-2 or TRBV6-3 to TRBJ1-6; D is ambiguous. V lost 2 bases, J lost 17 bases, and 16 bases lay in between. Germline V gene data show CDR1 as MNHEY and CDR2 as SVGEGT. The CDR3 length is 13 residues. The CDR3: CASSYGEVYQVHF. CDR3 sequence (DNA): TGTGCCAGCAGTTACGGGGAAGTCTATCAGGTCCACTTT.

On this clonotype: This could be a read error, since a much larger clone is one nucleotide away. The rearrangement uses TRBV4-2 and TRBJ2-7; D perhaps matches TRBD1 (5 bases). The CDR3 runs to 17 residues. Germline assignment: CDR1 LGHNA and CDR2 YNFKEQ. CDR3 residues: CAGSQDNNWAGTYEQYF. CDR3 DNA: TGTGCCGGCAGCCAAGATAATAACTGGGCAGGGACCTACGAGCAGTACTTC.

The chain joins TRBV5-5 to TRBJ2-1, with D unresolved. Looked up from germline, CDR1 is SGHKS and CDR2 is YYEKEE (reference sequence). CDR3 size: 15 residues. Trimming shortened V by 4 bases and J by 4 bases, and 15 bases separated the two germline ends. The CDR3 sequence: CASSPQPDQYNEQFF. In DNA, the CDR3 is TGTGCCAGCAGCCCACAGCCGGACCAATACAATGAGCAGTTCTTC.

V usage is TRBV7-9 and J usage is TRBJ1-5; 8 bases fit TRBD1. Trimming took 5 bases from V and 7 from J; bases not matched to a gene: 7. The CDR3 is made up of 14 amino acids. Germline lookup yields CDR1 SEHNR and CDR2 FQNEAQ (reference sequence). CDR3 nucleotide sequence: TGTGCCAGCAGCGATGGGACAGGACAACAGCCCCAGCATTTT. Its translation is CASSDGTGQQPQHF. The variable domain in full, with the rest retrieved from reference TRBV7-9 and TRBJ1-5, is DTGVSQNPRHKITKRGQNVTFRCDPISEHNRLYWYRQTLGQGPEFLTYFQNEAQLEKSRLLSDRFSAERPKGSFSTLEIQRTEQGDSAMYLCASSDGTGQQPQHFGDGTRLSIL.

This rearrangement joins TRBV7-9 to TRBJ2-7; D remains ambiguous. The CDR3 runs 13 residues. Trimming took off 1 base at V and 2 bases at J, with 6 bases between the two ends. Germline V CDR1 and CDR2: SEHNR, FQNEAQ (reference sequence). The DNA for the CDR3 is TGTGCCAGCAGCTTAGGGTGTACCTACGAGCAGTACTTC. This encodes CASSLGCTYEQYF.

This clonotype was counted only a few times. The CDR3 nucleotides are TGTGCCAGCTCACGACCAGGGGATACGCAGTATTTT. As protein: CASSRPGDTQYF. The chain combines TRBV18 with TRBJ2-3; D perhaps matches TRBD1 (5 bases). Germline CDR1 reads KGHSH; CDR2 reads LQKENI. This CDR3 has 12 residues. V gave up 4 bases and J gave up 6 bases, with 8 bases separating them.

This clonotype was recorded at least ten times. V gene TRBV29-1 combines with J gene TRBJ1-1; 7 positions agree with TRBD1. V lost 6 bases to trimming and J lost 10 bases; unmatched junction nucleotides: 11. CDR1 SQVTM and CDR2 ANQGSEA come from the germline V gene. This CDR3 spans 12 amino acids. CDR3 DNA sequence: TGCAGCGTAGCCGGGACAGCCGCTGTAGCTTTCTTT. It is translated as CSVAGTAAVAFF.